This T cell receptor delta chain was captured in a study of γδ T cells in repeated Plasmodium falciparum infection. On the study more broadly: Donors were malaria-exposed Malian children or age- and gender-matched Australian children. Donors had four controlled P. falciparum NF54 infections over 644 days.

Vgamma9/Vdelta2+ and Vdelta2-negative gammadelta T cells were flow-sorted from PBMC for bulk sequencing. TCRdb re-identified clones in the multiplex PCR reads via CATT. The sample lists more than 45,000 delta-chain clones; around 1.7% were seen once. This clone was seen only a few times. Only one base separates this from a far larger clonotype, so it likely reflects a read error. At the DNA level, this CDR3 is encoded by other sequences in the same sample as well. CDR1 and CDR2 (germline): TVYSNPD, GDNSRS (reference sequence). The CDR3 is 13 residues long. The sequence was collected from a pool of human donors (malaria-infected and uninfected, not separated). The sample taken for sequencing was gamma-delta T cells from blood. This sequence joins TRDV3 and TRDJ1; 8 bases are a match to TRDD3. DNA of the CDR3: TGTGCCTTTAGGTTGGGGATACAGTCTAAACTTATCTTT. Its translation is CAFRLGIQSKLIF.